The TCR beta chain described here comes from a study of CD8 T cells in ankylosing spondylitis. Study-level findings and limits: The clones that were linked to disease were reported to be significantly enriched in matched synovial fluid samples from ankylosing spondylitis patients. Prior literature has documented some motif variants in synovial fluid and blood from reactive arthritis.

This clonotype showed up many times. What it binds is unknown. TCRdb recomputed calls from the 5' RACE reads with MiXCR, one row per CDR3 protein. Among approximately 24,000 distinct CDR3 sequences listed, over 2% were seen once. There are 17 residues in the CDR3. CDR1 SGDLS and CDR2 YYNGEE come from the germline V gene. V was clipped by 0 bases and J by 0 bases; unmatched bases: 9. The sequenced sample consisted of blood, either unsorted or a sorted T cell fraction (not recorded which). This clonotype was obtained from a female donor with ankylosing spondylitis or in good health (not recorded which). J is TRBJ2-7 and V is TRBV9; 7 bases line up with TRBD1. CDR3 nucleotides: TGTGCCAGCAGCGTAGCTCCCGACAGGGACCACTCCTACGAGCAGTACTTC. Encoded protein: CASSVAPDRDHSYEQYF. The complete variable domain, with remaining parts taken from reference TRBV9 and TRBJ2-7, reads DSGVTQTPKHLITATGQRVTLRCSPRSGDLSVYWYQQSLDQGLQFLIQYYNGEERAKGNILERFSAQQFPDLHSELNLSSLELGDSALYFCASSVAPDRDHSYEQYFGPGTRLTVT.